What follows describes a single T cell receptor beta chain. The source of the sample is a study of blood T cell repertoires in COVID-19. Study-level information: Acute-phase and convalescent COVID-19 samples originated in the United States, Italy and Spain. The cDNA or gDNA used as material had been derived from T cells, B-cell-depleted T cells, or PBMCs.

Germline CDR1 MNHEY, CDR2 SVGAGI. This CDR3 is built from 15 residues. Trimming took 6 bases from V and 4 from J; bases not matched to a gene: 10. As handled by the study authors: Estimation of nucleated cell counts relied on the amplification of reference gene primers. Method: immunoSEQ multiplex PCR; TCRdb's copy keeps in-frame clones and lacks some. V and J calls and clone size are those listed in that table; D and trimming were worked out from the DNA. The sample contains about 140,000 clones, approximately 88% of which appear only once. The clonotype originates from a human donor in a cohort sampled during active COVID-19. The rearrangement links TRBV6-5 to TRBJ1-1; the match to TRBD1 covers 8 bases. Sequencing was done on a sample of peripheral blood. CDR3 DNA: TGTGCCAGCAGGCCCTTCTCACAGGGGGGCACTGAAGCTTTCTTT. Its protein product is CASRPFSQGGTEAFF.